These 20 T cell receptor beta chains share one sample of origin, sequenced in a study of Tregs in tolerant kidney transplant recipients. The table came from immunoSEQ multiplex PCR; TCRdb's copy has only in-frame clones and leaves some out. The sample has about 94,000 clones; 93% are singletons. Sequencing was performed on CD4+ T cells from blood, taken before the transplant. These receptors were obtained from a human donor who received a combined kidney and bone marrow transplant.

This rearrangement joins TRBV18 to TRBJ2-7; tentatively, D is TRBD1 (5 bases). The CDR3 runs 13 residues. Looked up from germline, CDR1 is KGHSH and CDR2 is LQKENI. Deletions cut 4 bases from V and 4 bases from J, with 11 bases between. The CDR3 reads CASSRRQFYEQYF. CDR3 bases: TGTGCCAGCTCACGGCGACAGTTTTACGAGCAGTACTTC. Full variable domain (rest looked up from reference TRBV18 and TRBJ2-7): NAGVMQNPRHLVRRRGQEARLRCSPMKGHSHVYWYRQLPEEGLKFMVYLQKENIIDESGMPKERFSAEFPKEGPSILRIQQVVRGDSAAYFCASSRRQFYEQYFGPGTRLTVT.

This chain uses TRBV19 with TRBJ2-1, with 9 bases aligning to TRBD1. Germline CDR1 and CDR2: LNHDA and SQIVND (reference sequence). CDR3 length equals 15 residues. V lost 4 bases and J lost 10; bases outside the gene matches: 11. CDR3 nucleotides: TGTGCCAGTAGTAAGTTGACAGGGGGGCAAGGCGAGCAGTTCTTC. Translating gives CASSKLTGGQGEQFF.

This chain connects TRBV19 to TRBJ1-3, with 10 bases that match TRBD1. This CDR3 region has 17 residues. The J segment lost 3 bases and the V segment lost 3 bases, leaving 8 bases of the junction unmatched. From germline, CDR1 is LNHDA and CDR2 SQIVND (reference sequence). For the CDR3, the DNA is TGTGCCAGTAGTATTACCAGGACAGGGGGAGATGGAAACACCATATATTTT. Encoded protein: CASSITRTGGDGNTIYF. Using reference TRBV19 and TRBJ1-3 for the parts outside the CDR3, the full variable domain is DGGITQSPKYLFRKEGQNVTLSCEQNLNHDAMYWYRQDPGQGLRLIYYSQIVNDFQKGDIAEGYSVSREKKESFPLTVTSAQKNPTAFYLCASSITRTGGDGNTIYFGEGSWLTVV.

The chain combines TRBV27 with TRBJ1-6, with TRBD1 as a possible D gene (6 bases). The CDR3 spans 16 residues. Germline-derived CDR1 and CDR2 are MNHEY and SMNVEV (reference sequence). V lost 7 bases to trimming and J lost 0 bases, with 13 bases between them. This CDR3 is CASKDRPSSYNSPLHF. DNA for the CDR3: TGTGCCAGCAAGGACAGACCGAGCTCCTATAATTCACCCCTCCACTTT.

This clone has a single count. The chain has TRBV2 and TRBJ2-3, with TRBD2 matching 9 bases. CDR3 length: 15 amino acids. Germline V gene sequence: CDR1 SNHLY, CDR2 FYNNEI. V shed 7 bases and J 0 bases; nucleotides not matched to a gene: 5. The CDR3 DNA reads as TGTGCCAGCAAAAAGCGGGAGGCTAGCACAGATACGCAGTATTTT. Its translation: CASKKREASTDTQYF.

Notes on this clone: Other DNA sequences in the same sample also yield this CDR3. The J gene is TRBJ2-3, the V gene TRBV11-3, with D uncertain. V lost 5 bases and J 3 bases, leaving 9 bases between the germline ends. Looked up from germline, CDR1 is SGHNT and CDR2 is YENEEA. The length of the CDR3 is 13 residues. The CDR3 spells CASSPRVTDTQYF. Written as DNA, the CDR3 is TGTGCCAGCAGCCCCCGAGTGACAGATACGCAGTATTTT.

The J gene is TRBJ2-5, the V gene TRBV4-3; TRBD2 is a possible D gene (5 bases). V lost 1 base, J lost 6 bases, and 6 bases lay in between. CDR1 and CDR2 from the germline V gene are LGHNA and YSLEER. The CDR3 is 12 residues long. The CDR3: CASSQGGQTQYF. The CDR3 DNA sequence: TGCGCCAGCAGCCAAGGCGGGCAGACCCAGTACTTC.

The J gene is TRBJ2-1, the V gene TRBV5-1; 9 bases are shared with TRBD2. V shed 0 bases and J 2 bases; nucleotides not matched to a gene: 12. The CDR3 runs 19 residues. CDR1 and CDR2 (germline): SGHRS, YFSETQ. CDR3: CASSLAQTSGRRTYNEQFF. CDR3 sequence (DNA): TGCGCCAGCAGCTTGGCCCAGACTAGCGGAAGGAGGACCTACAATGAGCAGTTCTTC. The full variable domain, completed using reference TRBV5-1 and TRBJ2-1, is KAGVTQTPRYLIKTRGQQVTLSCSPISGHRSVSWYQQTPGQGLQFLFEYFSETQRNKGNFPGRFSGRQFSNSRSEMNVSTLELGDSALYLCASSLAQTSGRRTYNEQFFGPGTRLTVL.

This chain connects TRBV7-2 to TRBJ1-2; maybe TRBD1 (5 bases). The V end was cut by 5 bases, the J end by 6 bases, with 16 bases between. The CDR3 is 14 residues long. From germline, CDR1 is SGHTA and CDR2 FQGNSA. As DNA, the CDR3 is TGTGCCAGCAGCCCCCTCGCAGGGAGGGATGGCTACACCTTC. Its protein is CASSPLAGRDGYTF.

The chain links TRBV28 to TRBJ2-4; 14 nucleotides match TRBD2. This CDR3 spans 15 amino acids. Germline CDR1 and CDR2: MDHEN and SYDVKM. V shed 10 bases, J shed 7 bases, and the junction held 9 bases outside the gene matches. CDR3 sequence (DNA): TGTGCCACCAAGGGACTAGCGGGGGCCGGGAACATTCAGTACTTC. Its protein is CATKGLAGAGNIQYF.

V usage is TRBV5-4 and J usage is TRBJ1-1, with a tentative D call TRBD1 (5 bases). V was clipped by 4 bases and J by 2 bases, with 15 bases between them. The CDR3 is made up of 15 amino acids. Germline V lookup: CDR1 SGHNT, CDR2 YYREEE (reference sequence). CDR3 DNA sequence: TGTGCCAGCAGCACGACTCTCGGGGGAAACACTGAAGCTTTCTTT. This encodes CASSTTLGGNTEAFF.

The chain recombines TRBV6-1 with TRBJ2-7; D is possibly TRBD1 (6 bases). Germline V CDR1 and CDR2: MNHNS, SASEGT. V was shortened by 8 bases and J by 4 bases, with 18 bases between the two germline ends. This CDR3 is built from 14 residues. CDR3 residues: CASSTGTPGYEQYF. The CDR3 nucleotides read TGTGCCAGCTCCACAGGGACCCCTGGGTACGAGCAGTACTTC.

This rearrangement joins TRBV10-3 to TRBJ1-5; 9 bases fit TRBD1. After removal of 7 bases from V and 0 bases from J, the junction contained 19 bases not matched to a gene. Germline values: CDR1 ENHRY, CDR2 SYGVKD. This CDR3 contains 20 residues. The CDR3 DNA reads as TGTGCCATCACTCATTTATTATTGGACAGGGGACTTTATAGCAATCAGCCCCAGCATTTT. This gives the protein CAITHLLLDRGLYSNQPQHF.

The gene calls are TRBV4-3 and TRBJ1-3; 11 nucleotides line up with TRBD1. Germline CDR1 LGHNA, CDR2 YSLEER. The CDR3 covers 16 residues. V shed 4 bases and J 3 bases; nucleotides not matched to a gene: 5. The DNA for the CDR3 is TGCGCCAGCAGCCCCTCGGACAGGGGGCATGGAAACACCATATATTTT. It translates to CASSPSDRGHGNTIYF.

The chain employs TRBV7-2 and TRBJ2-1, with D perhaps matching TRBD1 (6 bases). This CDR3 region has 14 residues. V was cut by 2 bases and J by 14 bases, with 19 bases left in between. The germline gives CDR1 SGHTA, CDR2 FQGNSA. The CDR3 spells CASSLMARSGDKFF. The CDR3 DNA follows: TGTGCCAGCAGCTTAATGGCCCGATCAGGGGATAAGTTCTTC.

The rearrangement uses TRBV4-2 and TRBJ2-3; 12 bases line up with TRBD2. V dropped 0 bases and J dropped 8; count of bases not matched to a gene: 9. Germline V gene lookup returns CDR1 LGHNA and CDR2 YNFKEQ. This CDR3 is built from 17 residues. The DNA of the CDR3 is TGTGCCAGCAGCCAAGATCGGGCTAGCGGGAGGGCCGTTACGCAGTATTTT. Its protein is CASSQDRASGRAVTQYF.

The rearrangement joins TRBV29-1 to TRBJ2-7; 10 bases map to TRBD2. In germline, CDR1 is SQVTM, CDR2 ANQGSEA. J was trimmed by 2 bases and V by 7 bases; bases with no gene match: 5. The CDR3 spans 13 residues. This CDR3 is CSATSGIPYEQYF. CDR3 DNA sequence: TGCAGCGCCACTAGCGGGATCCCCTACGAGCAGTACTTC.

V usage is TRBV19 and J usage is TRBJ2-5, with 9 bases lining up with TRBD1. The end of the DNA aligns better with TRBJ2-7, so the J call may be wrong. There are 16 residues in the CDR3. The germline gives CDR1 LNHDA, CDR2 SQIVND (reference sequence). CDR3 bases: TGTGCCAGTAGTATTCACACCGGGACAGGGTCCTACGAGCAGTACTTC. Amino acids: CASSIHTGTGSYEQYF.

The V and J genes are TRBV11-2 and TRBJ1-2, with D possibly TRBD1 on 5 matching bases. V was pared by 1 base and J by 8 bases, with 11 bases between. The V gene's germline CDR1 is SGHAT and CDR2 FQNNGV. The length of the CDR3 is 13 residues. The DNA for the CDR3 is TGTGCCAGCAGCTTAGGGCCAGGGTCCGGCTACACCTTC. Its translation: CASSLGPGSGYTF.

Worth noting for this clone: This CDR3 is also generated by other DNA sequences in the sample. The genes are TRBV30 and TRBJ1-6; D gene uncertain. The length of the CDR3 is 13 residues. The germline gives CDR1 GTSNPN, CDR2 SVGIG (reference sequence). V was cut by 1 base and J by 7 bases, with 8 bases left in between. CDR3 sequence (DNA): TGTGCCTGGAGTGCCCAGACAAATTCACCCCTCCACTTT. Amino acids: CAWSAQTNSPLHF.